This TCR beta chain was sequenced for a study of neurological immune-mediated disorders. This CDR3 spans 15 amino acids. CDR1 KGHSH and CDR2 LQKENI come from the germline V gene. TCRdb called the 5' RACE reads again in MiXCR, with one record for every CDR3 protein. The table lists tens of thousands of distinct CDR3 sequences, approximately 10% of them singletons. The T cells used for sorted libraries numbered about 970,000, either CD4+ or CD8+. A remark on this clonotype: Sequence at one end of the junction differs from germline and may be a read error.

Sequencing was carried out using CD4+ T cells from blood. The clonotype was recovered from a woman aged 30 to 39 with HTLV-1-associated myelopathy (HAM/TSP). This chain connects TRBV18 to TRBJ1-1, with D perhaps matching TRBD1 (5 bases). This CDR3 is CARSPGPIGSTEAFF. The CDR3, as DNA: TGTGCCAGATCACCGGGGCCCATAGGGTCGACTGAAGCTTTCTTT.